What follows are 19 T cell receptor beta chains derived from one specimen sequenced in a study of cytomegalovirus exposure and HLA in healthy donors. PCR involved 60 Vbeta and 13 Jbeta primers. The assay was immunoSEQ multiplex PCR, and TCRdb's table has in-frame clones only and misses some. The data hold about 160,000 clones, with roughly 80% observed a single time. The sequenced sample consisted of PBMCs. These receptors were collected from a man aged 50 or older in good health and CMV-seropositive.

This clone appeared a few times. The J gene is TRBJ1-1, the V gene TRBV6-1; 7 bases match TRBD1. CDR1 is MNHNS, CDR2 SASEGT, per germline. With V trimmed by 6 bases and J by 5 bases, 6 bases remained unmatched. There are 13 residues in the CDR3. CDR3 in DNA: TGTGCCAGCAGCTACACAGGGGAAACTGAAGCTTTCTTT. This sequence encodes CASSYTGETEAFF.

V usage is TRBV18 and J usage is TRBJ2-5; 7 bases line up with TRBD1. The CDR3 extends over 14 amino acids. Germline V gene sequence: CDR1 KGHSH, CDR2 LQKENI. The V and J ends lost 4 bases and 1 base, in that order; junction bases with no gene match: 3. The chain's CDR3 is CASSHRGTQETQYF. The CDR3 nucleotides are TGTGCCAGCTCACACAGGGGCACCCAAGAGACCCAGTACTTC.

The chain combines TRBV7-9 with TRBJ2-5; TRBD2 agrees at 7 bases. Germline V lookup: CDR1 SEHNR, CDR2 FQNEAQ (reference sequence). J was trimmed by 2 bases and V by 2 bases; bases with no gene match: 2. This CDR3 spans 14 amino acids. The CDR3 here is CASSLLRGQETQYF. Written as DNA, the CDR3 is TGTGCCAGCAGCTTACTGCGGGGGCAAGAGACCCAGTACTTC.

The V call is TRBV5-1, the J call TRBJ2-7; the D is unclear. The V gene lost 3 bases and the J gene lost 7 bases, with 17 bases spanning the gap. This CDR3 contains 14 residues. CDR1 SGHRS and CDR2 YFSETQ come from the germline V gene. CDR3 region: CASSSQAGSKEQYF. The CDR3 DNA sequence: TGCGCCAGCAGCTCGCAGGCAGGATCTAAGGAGCAGTACTTC.

The chain carries TRBV19 and TRBJ2-2; 7 bases are a match to TRBD2. Looked up from germline, CDR1 is LNHDA and CDR2 is SQIVND (reference sequence). V shed 2 bases, J shed 0 bases, and the junction held 0 bases outside the gene matches. CDR3 length: 15 amino acids. The CDR3, as DNA: TGTGCCAGTAGTATAACTAGCGCGAACACCGGGGAGCTGTTTTTT. Translation gives CASSITSANTGELFF.

V and J are TRBV6-6 and TRBJ2-5; 8 positions agree with TRBD2. Germline V lookup: CDR1 MNHNY, CDR2 SVGAGI (reference sequence). Trimming took 6 bases from V and 7 from J; bases not matched to a gene: 4. This CDR3 spans 12 amino acids. For the CDR3, the DNA is TGTGCCAGCAGCCCCGCGGGAGGGACCCAGTACTTC. Its protein product is CASSPAGGTQYF.

CDR3 sequence (DNA): TGTGCCAGTAGTATCGGGACAGGGGTGGGAGAGACCCAGTACTTC. Protein sequence: CASSIGTGVGETQYF. The chain carries TRBV19 and TRBJ2-5, with 10 bases fitting TRBD1. With V trimmed by 3 bases and J by 4 bases, 5 bases remained unmatched. This CDR3 has 15 amino acids. CDR1 LNHDA and CDR2 SQIVND come from the germline V gene (reference sequence).

The CDR3 nucleotides are TGTGCCAGCAGCTTGGGGCTAGCGGGAGTGGAGACCCAGTACTTC. Amino acid sequence: CASSLGLAGVETQYF. The rearrangement joins TRBV5-8 to TRBJ2-5; 10 bases agree with TRBD2. The CDR3 sequence is 15 residues long. After removal of 0 bases from V and 5 bases from J, the junction contained 4 bases not matched to a gene. Germline CDR1 reads SGHTS; CDR2 reads YDEGEE. The full variable domain, its missing parts supplied by reference TRBV5-8 and TRBJ2-5, is EAGVTQSPTHLIKTRGQQATLRCSPISGHTSVYWYQQALGLGLQFLLWYDEGEERNRGNFPPRFSGRQFPNYSSELNVNALELEDSALYLCASSLGLAGVETQYFGPGTRLLVL.

This chain links TRBV15 with TRBJ1-1; D remains unclear. Germline values: CDR1 LNHNV, CDR2 YYDKDF (reference sequence). Trimming took off 5 bases at V and 1 base at J, with 5 bases between the two ends. The CDR3 is made up of 12 amino acids. This CDR3 is CATSSGNTEAFF. CDR3 coding DNA: TGTGCCACCAGCTCCGGGAACACTGAAGCTTTCTTT. Full variable domain (rest looked up from reference TRBV15 and TRBJ1-1): DAMVIQNPRYQVTQFGKPVTLSCSQTLNHNVMYWYQQKSSQAPKLLFHYYDKDFNNEADTPDNFQSRRPNTSFCFLDIRSPGLGDTAMYLCATSSGNTEAFFGQGTRLTVV.

This chain joins TRBV5-6 and TRBJ2-7; 7 positions match TRBD1. This CDR3 has 14 residues. Germline V gives CDR1 SGHDT, CDR2 YYEEEE. V shed 0 bases, J shed 2 bases, and the junction held 2 bases outside the gene matches. The CDR3 sequence: CASSLGTGTYEQYF. CDR3 nucleotide sequence: TGTGCCAGCAGCTTGGGGACAGGAACCTACGAGCAGTACTTC.

CDR3 coding DNA: TGTGCCAGCAGTTCCTCAGCGGAGAGCTCCTACGAGCAGTACTTC. Translating gives CASSSSAESSYEQYF. V usage is TRBV6-5 and J usage is TRBJ2-7; tentatively, D is TRBD2 (5 bases). The germline gives CDR1 MNHEY, CDR2 SVGAGI. CDR3 size: 15 residues. V shed 4 bases and J shed 0 bases, with 13 bases lying between them.

The chain carries TRBV6-1 and TRBJ2-7; TRBD2 matches at 7 bases. The germline V gene encodes CDR1 MNHNS and CDR2 SASEGT. CDR3 length: 14 amino acids. V shed 1 base, J shed 3 bases, and the junction held 3 bases outside the gene matches. The DNA of the CDR3 is TGTGCCAGCAGTGAAGAGGGGAGGGTCTACGAGCAGTACTTC. This sequence encodes CASSEEGRVYEQYF.

V and J are TRBV7-2 and TRBJ2-2, with unresolved D. Trimming cost V 5 bases and J 1 base, with 8 bases left between them. The CDR3 has 14 residues. Per germline, CDR1 SGHTA and CDR2 FQGNSA. The CDR3 protein is CASSPALNTGELFF. The CDR3 DNA reads as TGTGCCAGCAGCCCCGCGCTGAACACCGGGGAGCTGTTTTTT. The full variable domain, completed using reference TRBV7-2 and TRBJ2-2, is GAGVSQSPSNKVTEKGKDVELRCDPISGHTALYWYRQSLGQGLEFLIYFQGNSAPDKSGLPSDRFSAERTGGSVSTLTIQRTQQEDSAVYLCASSPALNTGELFFGEGSRLTVL.

This sequence joins TRBV6-5 and TRBJ2-7; possibly TRBD2 for D (5 bases). The V end was cut by 5 bases, the J end by 6 bases, with 14 bases between. CDR1 is MNHEY, CDR2 SVGAGI, per germline. This CDR3 comprises 13 residues. CDR3 sequence reads: CASSTVGATEQYF. The CDR3 region has the DNA TGTGCCAGCAGTACCGTGGGAGCTACCGAGCAGTACTTC.

The rearrangement joins TRBV15 to TRBJ2-1; TRBD2 might be the D (6 bases). The V gene lost 3 bases and the J gene lost 0 bases, with 15 bases spanning the gap. Germline CDR1 LNHNV, CDR2 YYDKDF (reference sequence). The CDR3 is 17 residues long. CDR3 bases: TGTGCCACCAGCAGGGGACTGGCGAGCAGCTCCTACAATGAGCAGTTCTTC. It codes for CATSRGLASSSYNEQFF.

This chain uses TRBV4-2 with TRBJ2-7, with 11 bases matching TRBD2. The germline V gene encodes CDR1 LGHNA and CDR2 YNFKEQ. With V trimmed by 6 bases and J by 3 bases, 16 bases remained unmatched. CDR3 length: 18 amino acids. In DNA form, the CDR3 reads TGTGCCAGCAGACATATCGGTCTAGCGGGAGGCCCTCTCTACGAGCAGTACTTC. Its translation: CASRHIGLAGGPLYEQYF.

The chain is built from TRBV5-4 and TRBJ2-2; TRBD2 matches 13 bases. The CDR3 is 17 residues long. The germline V gene has CDR1 SGHNT and CDR2 YYREEE (reference sequence). The V segment lost 0 bases and the J segment 4 bases; nucleotides outside the gene matches: 3. The CDR3 spells CASSLGGTSGITGELFF. CDR3 sequence (DNA): TGTGCCAGCAGCTTGGGGGGGACTAGCGGGATCACCGGGGAGCTGTTTTTT.

The genes are TRBV5-1 and TRBJ1-3; maybe TRBD1 (6 bases). With 4 bases removed from V and 1 base from J, the gap between germline ends came to 15 bases. CDR1 is SGHRS and CDR2 is YFSETQ in the germline V gene. The CDR3 covers 16 residues. The chain's CDR3 is CASSGTTGESGNTIYF. CDR3 in DNA: TGCGCCAGCAGCGGAACGACAGGCGAATCTGGAAACACCATATATTTT.

J is TRBJ2-1 and V is TRBV19; no reliable D call. V was cut by 7 bases and J by 2 bases, with 12 bases left in between. Germline CDR1 LNHDA, CDR2 SQIVND (reference sequence). This CDR3 is built from 14 residues. The CDR3 here is CASTAARTYNEQFF. The CDR3 nucleotides read TGTGCCAGTACGGCAGCGAGAACCTACAATGAGCAGTTCTTC.